The 12 T cell receptor beta chains reported below all come from one sample, sequenced in a study of identical twins. In TCRdb, the 5' RACE reads were re-called with MiXCR into one record per CDR3 protein. The sample consists of some 660,000 distinct CDR3 sequences, 8.6% of them appearing once. The same sample was also used in a study of yellow fever vaccine responses in identical twins.

Material: PBMCs. The receptors shown here come from a young woman in good health.

There are a few counts of this clonotype. CDR3 DNA: TGCGCCAGCAGCCAAGAGGGGACAGGGTTGGGAATTGAGACCCAGTACTTC. It translates to CASSQEGTGLGIETQYF. J is TRBJ2-5 and V is TRBV4-3, with TRBD1 identical over 9 bases. The CDR3 is 17 residues long. V shed 0 bases and J 5 bases; nucleotides not matched to a gene: 10. Germline values: CDR1 LGHNA, CDR2 YSLEER.

This rearrangement joins TRBV6-5 to TRBJ1-5; 7 nucleotides line up with TRBD1. With 4 bases clipped from V and 3 bases from J, the junction kept 9 bases outside the gene matches. The CDR3 runs 16 residues. The germline V gene has CDR1 MNHEY and CDR2 SVGAGI. CDR3 residues: CASSSLIQGPNQPQHF. CDR3 DNA: TGTGCCAGCAGTTCCTTGATACAGGGGCCCAATCAGCCCCAGCATTTT.

The genes are TRBV5-4 and TRBJ2-1; 8 bases line up with TRBD2. The CDR3 runs 17 residues. The V segment lost 4 bases and the J segment 5 bases; nucleotides outside the gene matches: 14. Germline CDR1 is SGHNT and CDR2 is YYREEE (reference sequence). The CDR3 DNA sequence: TGTGCCAGCAGCACCACACCACGGCGAGCGGGGGACAATGAGCAGTTCTTC. Encoded protein: CASSTTPRRAGDNEQFF.

This chain connects TRBV20-1 to TRBJ2-3; TRBD2 aligns across 10 bases. This CDR3 has 17 amino acids. The trim removed 6 bases at V and 0 bases at J, leaving 12 bases unmatched. CDR1 is DFQATT, CDR2 SNEGSKA, per germline (reference sequence). This CDR3 is CSAPRPLAGASTDTQYF. The CDR3 region has the DNA TGCAGTGCCCCGCGGCCTCTAGCGGGAGCTAGCACAGATACGCAGTATTTT.

The sample holds many counts of this clonotype. V gene TRBV29-1 combines with J gene TRBJ2-1; the D gene is possibly TRBD1 (5 bases). V lost 6 bases to trimming and J lost 0 bases, with 15 bases between them. Looked up from germline, CDR1 is SQVTM and CDR2 is ANQGSEA. The CDR3 extends over 15 amino acids. The CDR3 sequence: CSVDQGVSSYNEQFF. CDR3 DNA: TGCAGCGTAGATCAAGGGGTAAGCTCCTACAATGAGCAGTTCTTC.

The rearrangement uses TRBV9 and TRBJ2-2, with 16 positions matching TRBD2. CDR3 size: 18 residues. CDR1 is SGDLS and CDR2 is YYNGEE in the germline V gene. J lost 6 bases, V lost 2 bases, and 7 bases had no gene match. This chain's CDR3 is CASSVTGLAGGLAGELFF. In DNA, the CDR3 is TGTGCCAGCAGCGTCACGGGACTAGCGGGAGGGTTGGCCGGGGAGCTGTTTTTT.

This clonotype was observed many times. This chain links TRBV7-9 with TRBJ2-5; 7 positions match TRBD2. The V gene end was trimmed by 8 bases and the J gene end by 5 bases; junction bases not matched to a gene: 8. The CDR3 sequence is 13 residues long. CDR1 and CDR2 (germline): SEHNR, FQNEAQ (reference sequence). DNA for the CDR3: TGTGCCAGCTCGGGGAGGGGAGACGAGACCCAGTACTTC. Translating gives CASSGRGDETQYF.

Many counts were recorded for this clonotype. V gene TRBV19 combines with J gene TRBJ2-2; 14 bases are a match to TRBD2. This CDR3 is built from 17 residues. Germline V lookup: CDR1 LNHDA, CDR2 SQIVND (reference sequence). V lost 5 bases to trimming and J lost 3 bases; unmatched junction nucleotides: 5. CDR3 amino acids: CASSRGLAGVDTGELFF. CDR3 in DNA: TGTGCCAGTAGTCGGGGACTAGCGGGAGTAGACACCGGGGAGCTGTTTTTT.

The V and J genes are TRBV10-3 and TRBJ2-3, with 7 bases lining up with TRBD2. Per germline, CDR1 ENHRY and CDR2 SYGVKD. This CDR3 region has 13 residues. Losses at the gene ends were 7 bases for V and 4 bases for J; bases not matched to a gene: 5. CDR3 protein: CAIKPGGADTQYF. The DNA of the CDR3 is TGTGCCATCAAACCGGGAGGAGCAGATACGCAGTATTTT.

This chain links TRBV12-3 or TRBV12-4 with TRBJ2-6; no definite D call. V lost 3 bases and J 2 bases, leaving 5 bases between the germline ends. CDR3 length: 14 residues. CDR3 nucleotides: TGTGCCAGCAGTTTCCGTACTGGGGCCAACGTCCTGACTTTC. Encoded protein: CASSFRTGANVLTF.

This clonotype occurred a few times. This chain joins TRBV2 and TRBJ2-7, with D hard to call. The germline V gene encodes CDR1 SNHLY and CDR2 FYNNEI. CDR3 length equals 14 residues. V lost 6 bases and J lost 4, with 16 bases in between. The CDR3 nucleotides are TGTGCCAGCAGCCTTGGCGAGGTGGGGTACGAGCAGTACTTC. Residues: CASSLGEVGYEQYF.

This clonotype showed up just a few times. The chain uses TRBV30 and TRBJ2-3; D unresolved. CDR1 is GTSNPN, CDR2 SVGIG, per germline (reference sequence). Trimming took off 0 bases at V and 2 bases at J, with 0 bases between the two ends. This CDR3 is built from 11 residues. The DNA for the CDR3 is TGTGCCTGGAGTGTCACAGATACGCAGTATTTT. Its protein is CAWSVTDTQYF.